A selection of T cell receptor beta chains follows, all from one sample in a study of cytomegalovirus exposure and HLA in healthy donors. Profiled with immunoSEQ multiplex PCR; TCRdb holds only in-frame clones, not every one. The sample contains approximately 120,000 clones, roughly three quarters of which appear only once. Sequencing was done on a sample of PBMCs. The receptors were sampled from a woman aged 25 to 39 in good health and CMV-seronegative. CDR3s include the opening cysteine and the closing phenylalanine or tryptophan. A D gene is named only where the DNA matches it firmly. Only part of the rows carry a size: once, few, many, or a class if the clone is expanded.

TRBJ2-1	TRBV6-5	NA	NA	13	CASSWGVQYEQFF	TGTGCCAGCAGTTGGGGAGTACAATATGAGCAGTTCTTC
TRBJ2-3	TRBV5-8	NA	NA	12	CASRDFTDTQYF	TGTGCCAGCCGGGACTTCACAGATACGCAGTATTTT
TRBJ2-1	TRBV5-1	TRBD2	NA	14	CASRGLAEYNEQFF	TGCGCCAGCAGGGGACTAGCGGAGTACAATGAGCAGTTCTTC
TRBJ2-1	TRBV20-1	TRBD2	NA	11	CSAPTSGRQFF	TGCAGTGCTCCGACTAGCGGGAGACAGTTCTTC
TRBJ1-3	TRBV7-8	TRBD1	NA	14	CASSPDRAGNTIYF	TGTGCCAGCAGCCCAGACAGGGCTGGAAACACCATATATTTT
TRBJ1-6	TRBV7-8	TRBD1	NA	16	CASSLNRGQGDSPLHF	TGTGCCAGCAGCTTAAATCGCGGACAGGGGGACTCACCCCTCCACTTT
TRBJ1-5	TRBV6-5	TRBD1	NA	13	CASRQGGDQPQHF	TGTGCCAGCAGACAGGGGGGCGATCAGCCCCAGCATTTT
TRBJ1-1	TRBV9	NA	NA	14	CASSAHGGRTEAFF	TGTGCCAGCAGCGCCCACGGGGGGCGGACTGAAGCTTTCTTT
TRBJ1-3	TRBV4-3	NA	NA	15	CASSQAGGYGNTIYF	TGCGCCAGCAGCCAAGCAGGAGGGTATGGAAACACCATATATTTT
TRBJ2-7	TRBV27	TRBD1	NA	15	CASSLGAGGRYEQYF	TGTGCCAGCAGTTTAGGGGCAGGGGGCCGGTACGAGCAGTACTTC
TRBJ1-5	TRBV30	TRBD1	NA	13	CAWSADRDGNQHF	TGTGCCTGGAGTGCGGACAGGGATGGGAACCAGCATTTT
TRBJ1-1	TRBV6-5	NA	NA	15	CASSYGRELNTEAFF	TGTGCCAGCAGTTACGGGAGGGAATTGAACACTGAAGCTTTCTTT
TRBJ2-1	TRBV6-5	TRBD2	NA	15	CASSSSGIVHNEQFF	TGTGCCAGCAGTTCTAGCGGGATAGTCCACAATGAGCAGTTCTTC
TRBJ1-2	TRBV29-1	NA	NA	12	CSVDRQGRGYTF	TGCAGCGTTGACCGCCAGGGGCGCGGCTACACCTTC
TRBJ1-1	TRBV20-1	NA	once	11	CSARGQAEAFF	TGCAGTGCTAGGGGTCAGGCTGAAGCTTTCTTT
TRBJ1-1	TRBV4-1	NA	NA	15	CASSQVQEMNTEAFF	TGCGCCAGCAGCCAAGTGCAGGAAATGAACACTGAAGCTTTCTTT
TRBJ2-1	TRBV11-3	NA	once	14	CASSPLARYNEQFF	TGTGCCAGCAGCCCGCTAGCGAGGTACAATGAGCAGTTCTTC
TRBJ1-3	TRBV5-6	TRBD1	once	13	CASGIGQGGTIYF	TGTGCCAGCGGCATCGGACAGGGGGGCACCATATATTTT
TRBJ2-3	TRBV9	NA	NA	14	CARLFGYRTDTQYF	TGTGCCCGACTATTTGGATATAGAACAGATACGCAGTATTTT
TRBJ2-1	TRBV7-2	NA	NA	12	CASSLDWNEQFF	TGTGCCAGCAGCCTCGACTGGAACGAGCAGTTCTTC
TRBJ1-2	TRBV5-1	NA	NA	11	CASSLDRGYTF	TGCGCCAGCAGCTTGGATCGGGGCTACACCTTC
TRBJ2-3	TRBV11-2	TRBD2	once	17	CASSLDRSGRNPDTQYF	TGTGCCAGCAGCTTAGATCGTAGCGGGAGGAATCCAGATACGCAGTATTTT
TRBJ1-4	TRBV9	TRBD1	once	15	CASSAWDRENEKLFF	TGTGCCAGCAGCGCCTGGGACAGGGAGAATGAAAAACTGTTTTTT
TRBJ2-2	TRBV5-7	NA	NA	17	CASSLFLRGSGTGELFF	TGTGCCAGCAGCTTGTTCTTGAGGGGTAGCGGCACCGGGGAGCTGTTTTTT
TRBJ2-7	TRBV13	TRBD2	NA	15	CASSLPAGGPGEQYF	TGTGCCAGCAGCCTCCCCGCGGGGGGGCCAGGCGAGCAGTACTTC
TRBJ2-5	TRBV18	TRBD1	NA	13	CASSPRGLETQYF	TGTGCCAGCTCCCCCAGGGGGCTGGAGACCCAGTACTTC
TRBJ2-7	TRBV18	NA	NA	14	CASSLGRNTYEQYF	TGTGCCAGCTCACTGGGGCGCAATACCTACGAGCAGTACTTC
TRBJ2-1	TRBV6-6	TRBD1	few	16	CASSYSSQGAYNEQFF	TGTGCCAGCAGTTACTCGAGCCAGGGGGCTTACAATGAGCAGTTCTTC
TRBJ1-2	TRBV30	NA	NA	13	CAWSYTGNYGYTF	TGTGCCTGGAGCTATACAGGGAATTATGGCTACACCTTC